This TCR beta chain was observed in a study of blood T cells in healthy people across ages. Through a sample-barcoded 5' primer and a J-beta primer mix, a second PCR was run for roughly 7 to 12 cycles. TCRdb re-analysed the 5' RACE reads in MiXCR, keeping a single row per CDR3 protein. Of about 1.4 million distinct CDR3 sequences in the sample, 59% were seen once. The CDR3 extends over 13 amino acids. The germline V gene encodes CDR1 SEHNR and CDR2 FQNEAQ (reference sequence). This clonotype was recorded once. A junction end diverges from the germline sequence, so it may reflect a read error. The sample taken for sequencing was blood. The chain recombines TRBV7-9 with TRBJ2-1; D is unclear. The source of this sequence is a man aged 18 to 29 in good health. CDR3 nucleotides: TGTGCCAGCAGCTTAGGGTCCTTCAATGAGCAGTTCTTC. This translates into CASSLGSFNEQFF.